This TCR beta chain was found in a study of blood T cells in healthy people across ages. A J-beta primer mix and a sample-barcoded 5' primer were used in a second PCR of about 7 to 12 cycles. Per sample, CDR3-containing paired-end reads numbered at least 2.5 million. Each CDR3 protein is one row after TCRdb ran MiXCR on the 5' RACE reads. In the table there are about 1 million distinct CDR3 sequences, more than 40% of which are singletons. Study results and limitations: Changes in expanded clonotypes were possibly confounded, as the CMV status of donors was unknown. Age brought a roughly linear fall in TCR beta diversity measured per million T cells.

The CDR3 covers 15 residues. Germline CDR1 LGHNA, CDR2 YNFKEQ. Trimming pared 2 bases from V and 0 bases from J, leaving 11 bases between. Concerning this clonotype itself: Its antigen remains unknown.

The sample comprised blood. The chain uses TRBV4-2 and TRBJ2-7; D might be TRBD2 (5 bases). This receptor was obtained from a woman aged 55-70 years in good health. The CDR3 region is CASSQFAGNSYEQYF. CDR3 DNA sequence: TGTGCCAGCAGCCAATTCGCCGGGAACTCCTACGAGCAGTACTTC.